The 26 T cell receptor beta chains given below trace back to one sample, sequenced in a study of blood T cell repertoires in COVID-19 (dated by TCRdb to the early 2020s). The method was the immunoSEQ multiplex PCR assay. TCRdb's version of the immuneACCESS table is confined to in-frame rearrangements and falls short of the full clone set. An unresolved V gene accounts for under half of the shortfall where checked; the remainder is of unknown origin. This sample gives about 46,000 clones in total; approximately 80% of them show up just once. The ten largest make up approximately 8.2% of the sample. Sequencing used peripheral blood. These receptor sequences come from a man aged 60 to 75 with acute or convalescent COVID-19.

The V and J genes are TRBV10-2 and TRBJ2-7; tentatively, D is TRBD1 (5 bases). Per germline, CDR1 WSHSY and CDR2 SAAADI. The length of the CDR3 is 12 residues. V was clipped by 9 bases and J by 7 bases, with 16 bases between them. CDR3 in amino acids: CASSDTVAEQYF. The DNA for the CDR3 is TGCGCCAGTTCGGACACGGTCGCAGAGCAGTACTTC.

The rearrangement uses TRBV5-4 and TRBJ2-2; 7 nucleotides match TRBD1. Germline trimming cut 4 bases from V and 7 bases from J; bases unmatched to any gene: 7. The CDR3 is made up of 14 amino acids. The germline V gene has CDR1 SGHNT and CDR2 YYREEE (reference sequence). In nucleotides, the CDR3 is TGTGCCAGCAGCCTAACAGGGGCCGGCGGGGAGCTGTTTTTT. Translating gives CASSLTGAGGELFF. Using reference TRBV5-4 and TRBJ2-2 for the parts outside the CDR3, the full variable domain is ETGVTQSPTHLIKTRGQQVTLRCSSQSGHNTVSWYQQALGQGPQFIFQYYREEENGRGNFPPRFSGLQFPNYSSELNVNALELDDSALYLCASSLTGAGGELFFGEGSRLTVL.

The chain recombines TRBV24-1 with TRBJ2-1; tentative D call: TRBD1 (6 bases). Trimming stripped 4 bases from V and 9 bases from J, with 18 bases between. The CDR3 length is 15 residues. Per germline, CDR1 KGHDR and CDR2 SFDVKD. The CDR3 sequence: CATSDREATGGEQFF. In DNA, the CDR3 is TGTGCCACCAGTGACCGCGAGGCGACAGGCGGTGAGCAGTTCTTC.

The V gene is TRBV12-2, the J gene TRBJ1-1; no DNA check was done on the table's D call, TRBD1. TRBV12-2 is a recognized pseudogene. The CDR3 has 13 amino acids. CDR3 nucleotide sequence: TGTGCAAGTCGCCCATTCAGGGACACTGAAGCTTTCTTT. This encodes CASRPFRDTEAFF.

The chain recombines TRBV7-3 with TRBJ2-5; 8 nucleotides align to TRBD2. CDR3 length: 14 residues. In germline, CDR1 is SGHTA, CDR2 FQGTGA. The V and J ends lost 6 bases and 5 bases, in that order; junction bases with no gene match: 8. In nucleotides, the CDR3 is TGTGCCAGCAGTTCGGGGGGGCCGGTTGAGACCCAGTACTTC. It specifies CASSSGGPVETQYF.

With respect to this clone: A much larger clonotype is one base distant, so this may be a read error. This chain uses TRBV5-1 with TRBJ1-4, with 7 bases aligning to TRBD1. This CDR3 spans 15 amino acids. J lost 7 bases, V lost 0 bases, and 6 bases had no gene match. Germline assignment: CDR1 SGHRS and CDR2 YFSETQ. The CDR3 DNA reads TGCGCCAGCAGCTTGGCCGGGACAGTTACTGAAAAACTGTTTTTT. As protein: CASSLAGTVTEKLFF.

V gene TRBV19 combines with J gene TRBJ1-1; 7 bases line up with TRBD1. CDR1 is LNHDA, CDR2 SQIVND, per germline (reference sequence). The V segment lost 6 bases and the J segment 1 base; nucleotides outside the gene matches: 5. The CDR3 spans 14 residues. The CDR3 sequence is CASRTGDKNTEAFF. CDR3 sequence (DNA): TGTGCCAGTAGAACAGGGGACAAGAACACTGAAGCTTTCTTT. Full variable domain (rest looked up from reference TRBV19 and TRBJ1-1): DGGITQSPKYLFRKEGQNVTLSCEQNLNHDAMYWYRQDPGQGLRLIYYSQIVNDFQKGDIAEGYSVSREKKESFPLTVTSAQKNPTAFYLCASRTGDKNTEAFFGQGTRLTVV.

The chain has TRBV6-2 or TRBV6-3 and TRBJ1-1; maybe TRBD1 (5 bases). With 2 bases removed from V and 3 bases from J, the gap between germline ends came to 10 bases. From germline, CDR1 is MNHEY and CDR2 SVGEGT. The CDR3 has 14 amino acids. CDR3 coding DNA: TGTGCCAGCAGTTACGGGGGGGGGTACACTGAAGCTTTCTTT. Translated, it gives CASSYGGGYTEAFF.

V gene TRBV3-1 (or the pseudogene TRBV3-2) combines with J gene TRBJ1-6; D is possibly TRBD1 (6 bases). Germline V gene sequence: CDR1 LGHDT, CDR2 YNNKEL (reference sequence). Trimming took 0 bases from V and 6 from J, leaving 15 bases between them. CDR3 length: 17 residues. In DNA form, the CDR3 reads TGTGCCAGCAGCCAAGATGAGATCAGGGGCCCTAATTCACCCCTCCACTTT. It codes for CASSQDEIRGPNSPLHF.

The rearrangement links TRBV11-1 to TRBJ2-7; 8 nucleotides line up with TRBD1. CDR3 size: 15 residues. V trimming: 0 bases; J trimming: 1 base; junction bases outside the gene matches: 2. Germline V gives CDR1 SGHAT, CDR2 FQDESV (reference sequence). The CDR3 protein is CASSLADRVSYEQYF. CDR3 DNA sequence: TGTGCCAGCAGCTTAGCGGACAGGGTGTCCTACGAGCAGTACTTC.

The table lists this clone with a few counts. The V and J genes are TRBV4-3 and TRBJ2-3, with 8 bases fitting TRBD2. Germline values: CDR1 LGHNA, CDR2 YSLEER. After removal of 1 base from V and 6 bases from J, the junction contained 6 bases not matched to a gene. CDR3 length: 15 amino acids. Here the CDR3 DNA reads TGCGCCAGCAGCCAAGGGGAGACTAGCGTTGATACGCAGTATTTT. Its protein product is CASSQGETSVDTQYF.

The V and J genes are TRBV19 and TRBJ1-2; 9 positions match TRBD1. The V gene end was trimmed by 5 bases and the J gene end by 8 bases; junction bases not matched to a gene: 18. The CDR3 has 17 amino acids. Germline V CDR1 and CDR2: LNHDA, SQIVND (reference sequence). CDR3 sequence: CASSVITGGLSPHGYTF. Written as DNA, the CDR3 is TGTGCCAGTAGTGTCATTACAGGGGGCCTCAGCCCGCACGGCTACACCTTC. Full variable domain (outside the CDR3, taken from reference TRBV19 and TRBJ1-2): DGGITQSPKYLFRKEGQNVTLSCEQNLNHDAMYWYRQDPGQGLRLIYYSQIVNDFQKGDIAEGYSVSREKKESFPLTVTSAQKNPTAFYLCASSVITGGLSPHGYTFGSGTRLTVV.

This chain joins TRBV5-6 and TRBJ1-3; 7 bases fit TRBD1. This CDR3 spans 15 amino acids. Germline values: CDR1 SGHDT, CDR2 YYEEEE. With V trimmed by 0 bases and J by 3 bases, 3 bases remained unmatched. The CDR3 nucleotides are TGTGCCAGCAGCTTGGAGGGGGCTTTTGGAAACACCATATATTTT. Translated, it gives CASSLEGAFGNTIYF.

The chain has TRBV6-5 and TRBJ1-6; D perhaps matches TRBD1 (5 bases). This CDR3 comprises 13 residues. Germline V gives CDR1 MNHEY, CDR2 SVGAGI. Deletions cut 6 bases from V and 10 bases from J, with 13 bases between. CDR3 sequence reads: CASRGPPGSPLHF. CDR3 DNA: TGTGCCAGCAGGGGCCCCCCAGGGTCACCCCTCCACTTT.

The chain combines TRBV24-1 with TRBJ2-5; 8 bases fit TRBD1. There are 16 residues in the CDR3. Losses at the gene ends were 3 bases for V and 5 bases for J; bases not matched to a gene: 10. Germline-derived CDR1 and CDR2 are KGHDR and SFDVKD. The CDR3 loop reads CATSDAQGGPAETQYF. Written as DNA, the CDR3 is TGTGCCACCAGTGATGCACAGGGGGGACCGGCGGAGACCCAGTACTTC.

This chain connects TRBV5-1 to TRBJ2-3, with a possible D match to TRBD2 (5 bases). This CDR3 has 14 amino acids. CDR1 is SGHRS, CDR2 YFSETQ, per germline. V was shortened by 4 bases and J by 4 bases, with 13 bases between the two germline ends. The CDR3 sequence is CASSPGVSADTQYF. In DNA, the CDR3 is TGCGCCAGCAGCCCCGGGGTAAGCGCAGATACGCAGTATTTT.

This clone was seen a handful of times. The genes are TRBV21-1 and TRBJ2-7; the table's D gene call, TRBD2, was not cross checked with the DNA. TRBV21-1 is a recognized pseudogene. This CDR3 is 19 amino acids long. The CDR3: CASSKDDRLAGCYSYEQYF. The CDR3, as DNA: TGTGCCAGCAGCAAAGATGATCGGCTAGCGGGGTGCTACTCCTACGAGCAGTACTTC.

This rearrangement joins TRBV15 to TRBJ2-3; maybe TRBD1 (6 bases). The V end was cut by 1 base, the J end by 8 bases, with 19 bases between. The CDR3 sequence is 16 residues long. CDR1 and CDR2 from the germline V gene are LNHNV and YYDKDF (reference sequence). The CDR3 protein is CATSRGTGPKTGTQYF. CDR3 nucleotides: TGTGCCACCAGCAGAGGTACAGGGCCGAAGACGGGTACGCAGTATTTT. The variable domain in full, completed from reference TRBV15 and TRBJ2-3, reads DAMVIQNPRYQVTQFGKPVTLSCSQTLNHNVMYWYQQKSSQAPKLLFHYYDKDFNNEADTPDNFQSRRPNTSFCFLDIRSPGLGDTAMYLCATSRGTGPKTGTQYFGPGTRLTVL.

The rearrangement joins TRBV5-4 to TRBJ1-2; TRBD1 aligns across 7 bases. Germline CDR1 SGHNT, CDR2 YYREEE (reference sequence). V lost 5 bases and J lost 4; bases outside the gene matches: 5. The CDR3 runs to 13 residues. This chain's CDR3 is CASRDRISYGYTF. DNA for the CDR3: TGTGCCAGCAGGGACAGGATTTCCTATGGCTACACCTTC.

V usage is TRBV29-1 and J usage is TRBJ1-4, with 7 bases lining up with TRBD1. J lost 6 bases, V lost 7 bases, and 8 bases had no gene match. The CDR3 length is 13 residues. The germline V gene encodes CDR1 SQVTM and CDR2 ANQGSEA. CDR3 amino acids: CSAHTGVDEKLFF. The CDR3 DNA sequence: TGCAGCGCTCACACAGGGGTAGATGAAAAACTGTTTTTT.

The gene calls are TRBV4-2 and TRBJ1-1; 7 bases align to TRBD1. Germline values: CDR1 LGHNA, CDR2 YNFKEQ. The CDR3 is made up of 15 amino acids. J lost 0 bases, V lost 4 bases, and 5 bases had no gene match. CDR3 DNA sequence: TGTGCCAGCAGCCCTCCGGGACAGATGAACACTGAAGCTTTCTTT. Encoded protein: CASSPPGQMNTEAFF.

The V gene is TRBV7-8, the J gene TRBJ1-1; 8 bases align to TRBD1. The J segment lost 3 bases and the V segment lost 5 bases, leaving 8 bases of the junction unmatched. Germline values: CDR1 SGHVS, CDR2 FQNEAQ. The CDR3 runs to 15 residues. CDR3 residues: CASSPTGTGYTEAFF. As DNA, the CDR3 is TGTGCCAGCAGCCCCACCGGGACAGGCTACACTGAAGCTTTCTTT.

The chain recombines TRBV4-1 with TRBJ1-2, with D tentatively TRBD1 (5 bases). The germline V gene has CDR1 MGHRA and CDR2 YSYEKL. CDR3 size: 14 residues. Deletions cut 3 bases from V and 1 base from J, with 9 bases between. The CDR3 spells CASSQLTVNYGYTF. In nucleotides, the CDR3 is TGCGCCAGCAGCCAGTTGACAGTTAACTATGGCTACACCTTC.

V and J are TRBV6-5 and TRBJ1-2; 7 bases map to TRBD1. The CDR3 has 14 residues. The V and J ends lost 7 bases and 4 bases, in that order; junction bases with no gene match: 9. The germline V gene encodes CDR1 MNHEY and CDR2 SVGAGI. The CDR3 DNA follows: TGTGCCAGCACCCGAGGGGGCGAGGCCTATGGCTACACCTTC. Residues: CASTRGGEAYGYTF.

V and J are TRBV13 and TRBJ2-3; no clear D. CDR3 size: 13 residues. CDR1 and CDR2 from the germline V gene are PRHDT and FYEKMQ (reference sequence). V was trimmed by 3 bases and J by 4 bases, leaving 8 bases between them. CDR3 DNA: TGTGCCAGCAGCTTGCCAGGTGCAGATACGCAGTATTTT. Translating it yields CASSLPGADTQYF.

V is TRBV5-1 and J is TRBJ2-1, with 8 bases aligning to TRBD1. The CDR3 extends over 15 amino acids. V was clipped by 4 bases and J by 4 bases; unmatched bases: 7. The germline V gene encodes CDR1 SGHRS and CDR2 YFSETQ. CDR3 loop: CASSGQGAGYNEQFF. The CDR3 DNA is TGCGCCAGCAGCGGGCAGGGGGCGGGATACAATGAGCAGTTCTTC. The whole variable domain, filled in from reference TRBV5-1 and TRBJ2-1, reads KAGVTQTPRYLIKTRGQQVTLSCSPISGHRSVSWYQQTPGQGLQFLFEYFSETQRNKGNFPGRFSGRQFSNSRSEMNVSTLELGDSALYLCASSGQGAGYNEQFFGPGTRLTVL.